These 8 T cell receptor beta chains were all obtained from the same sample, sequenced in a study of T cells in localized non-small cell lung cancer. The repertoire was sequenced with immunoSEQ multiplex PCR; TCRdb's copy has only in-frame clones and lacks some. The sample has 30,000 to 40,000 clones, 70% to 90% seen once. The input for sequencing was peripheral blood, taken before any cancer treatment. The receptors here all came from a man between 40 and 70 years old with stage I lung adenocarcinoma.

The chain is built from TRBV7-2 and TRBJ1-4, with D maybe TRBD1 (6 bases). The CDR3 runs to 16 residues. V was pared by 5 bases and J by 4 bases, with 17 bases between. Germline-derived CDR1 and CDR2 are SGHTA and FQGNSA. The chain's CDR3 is CASSQGGGLGNEKLFF. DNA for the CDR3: TGTGCCAGCAGCCAAGGGGGAGGGCTTGGTAATGAAAAACTGTTTTTT.

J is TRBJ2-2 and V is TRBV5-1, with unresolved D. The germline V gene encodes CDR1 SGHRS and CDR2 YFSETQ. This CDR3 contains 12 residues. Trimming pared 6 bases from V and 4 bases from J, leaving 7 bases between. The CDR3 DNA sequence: TGCGCCAGCACCTCGGGCACCGGGGAGCTGTTTTTT. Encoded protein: CASTSGTGELFF.

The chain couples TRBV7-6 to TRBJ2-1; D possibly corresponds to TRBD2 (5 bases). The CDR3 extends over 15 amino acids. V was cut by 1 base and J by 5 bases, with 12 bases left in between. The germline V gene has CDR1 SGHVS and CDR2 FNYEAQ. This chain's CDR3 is CASSLVNSGDNEQFF. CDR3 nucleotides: TGTGCCAGCAGCTTAGTTAACTCCGGGGACAATGAGCAGTTCTTC.

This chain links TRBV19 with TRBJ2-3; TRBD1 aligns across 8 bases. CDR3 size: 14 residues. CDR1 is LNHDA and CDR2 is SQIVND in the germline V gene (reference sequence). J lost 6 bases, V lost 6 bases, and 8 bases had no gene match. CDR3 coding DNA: TGTGCCAGTAGCCAGGACAGGGCGGGGGATACGCAGTATTTT. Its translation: CASSQDRAGDTQYF.

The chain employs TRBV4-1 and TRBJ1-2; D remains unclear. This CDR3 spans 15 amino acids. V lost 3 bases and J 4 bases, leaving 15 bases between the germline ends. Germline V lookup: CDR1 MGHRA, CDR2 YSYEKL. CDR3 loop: CASSQGRGQVYGYTF. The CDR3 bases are TGCGCCAGCAGCCAGGGTAGAGGGCAGGTCTATGGCTACACCTTC.

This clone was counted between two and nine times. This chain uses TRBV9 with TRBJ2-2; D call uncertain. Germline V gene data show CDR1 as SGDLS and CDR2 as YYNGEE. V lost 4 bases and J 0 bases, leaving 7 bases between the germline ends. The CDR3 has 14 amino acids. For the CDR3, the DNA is TGTGCCAGCAGCCCTTACACGAACACCGGGGAGCTGTTTTTT. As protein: CASSPYTNTGELFF.

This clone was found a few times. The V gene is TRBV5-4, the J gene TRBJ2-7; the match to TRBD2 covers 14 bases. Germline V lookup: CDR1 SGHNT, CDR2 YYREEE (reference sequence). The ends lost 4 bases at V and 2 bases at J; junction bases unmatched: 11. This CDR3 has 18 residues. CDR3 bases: TGTGCCAGCAGCCCCCCCCCGGGGACTAGCGGGGGACCCTACGAGCAGTACTTC. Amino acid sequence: CASSPPPGTSGGPYEQYF. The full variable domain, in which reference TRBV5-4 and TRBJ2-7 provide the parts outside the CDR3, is ETGVTQSPTHLIKTRGQQVTLRCSSQSGHNTVSWYQQALGQGPQFIFQYYREEENGRGNFPPRFSGLQFPNYSSELNVNALELDDSALYLCASSPPPGTSGGPYEQYFGPGTRLTVT.

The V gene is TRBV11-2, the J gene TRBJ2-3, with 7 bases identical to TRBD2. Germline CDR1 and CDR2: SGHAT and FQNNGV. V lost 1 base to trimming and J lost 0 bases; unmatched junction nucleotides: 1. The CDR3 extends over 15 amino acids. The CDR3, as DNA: TGTGCCAGCAGCTTAGGGACTAGGAGCACAGATACGCAGTATTTT. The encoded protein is CASSLGTRSTDTQYF.